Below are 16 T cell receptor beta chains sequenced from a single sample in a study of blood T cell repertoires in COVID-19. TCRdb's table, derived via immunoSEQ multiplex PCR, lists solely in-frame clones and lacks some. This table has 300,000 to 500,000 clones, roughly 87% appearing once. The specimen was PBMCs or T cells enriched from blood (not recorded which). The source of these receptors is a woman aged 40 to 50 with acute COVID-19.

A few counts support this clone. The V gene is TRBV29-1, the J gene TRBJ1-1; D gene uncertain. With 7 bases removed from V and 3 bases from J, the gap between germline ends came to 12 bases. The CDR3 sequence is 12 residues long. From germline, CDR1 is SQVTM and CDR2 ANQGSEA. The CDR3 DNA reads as TGCAGCGGTGGTCCAGGCGACACTGAAGCTTTCTTT. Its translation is CSGGPGDTEAFF.

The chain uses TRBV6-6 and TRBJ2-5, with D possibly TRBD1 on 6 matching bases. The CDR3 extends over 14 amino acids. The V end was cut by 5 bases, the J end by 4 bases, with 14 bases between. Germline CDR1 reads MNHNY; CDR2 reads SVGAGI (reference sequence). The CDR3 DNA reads TGTGCCAGCAGTCCACAGGGAGTGAGAGAGACCCAGTACTTC. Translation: CASSPQGVRETQYF.

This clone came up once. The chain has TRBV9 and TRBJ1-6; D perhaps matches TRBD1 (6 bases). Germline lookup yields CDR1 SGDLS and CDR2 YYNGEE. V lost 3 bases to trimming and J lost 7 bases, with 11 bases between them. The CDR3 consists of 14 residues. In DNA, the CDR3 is TGTGCCAGCAGCGAACGACAGGCCAATTCACCCCTCCACTTT. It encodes CASSERQANSPLHF.

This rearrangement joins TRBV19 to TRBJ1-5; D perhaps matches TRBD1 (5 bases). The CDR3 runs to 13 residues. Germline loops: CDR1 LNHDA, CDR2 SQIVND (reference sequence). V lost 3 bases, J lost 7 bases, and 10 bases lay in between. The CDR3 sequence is CASSILGEQPQHF. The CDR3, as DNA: TGTGCCAGTAGTATCTTAGGGGAACAGCCCCAGCATTTT. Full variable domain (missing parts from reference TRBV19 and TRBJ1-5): DGGITQSPKYLFRKEGQNVTLSCEQNLNHDAMYWYRQDPGQGLRLIYYSQIVNDFQKGDIAEGYSVSREKKESFPLTVTSAQKNPTAFYLCASSILGEQPQHFGDGTRLSIL.

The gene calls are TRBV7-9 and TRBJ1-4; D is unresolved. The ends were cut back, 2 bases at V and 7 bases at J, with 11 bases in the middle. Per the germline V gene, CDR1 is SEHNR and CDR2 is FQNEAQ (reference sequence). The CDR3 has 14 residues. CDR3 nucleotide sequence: TGTGCCAGCAGCTTAATGCGTGATAGTGAAAAACTGTTTTTT. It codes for CASSLMRDSEKLFF.

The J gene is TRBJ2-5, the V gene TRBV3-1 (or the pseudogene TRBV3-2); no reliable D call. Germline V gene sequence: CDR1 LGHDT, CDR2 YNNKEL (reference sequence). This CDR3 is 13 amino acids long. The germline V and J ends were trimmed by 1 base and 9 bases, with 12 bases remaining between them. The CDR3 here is CASSQGRRSAQYF. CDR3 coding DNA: TGTGCCAGCAGCCAAGGTCGCCGCTCGGCCCAGTACTTC.

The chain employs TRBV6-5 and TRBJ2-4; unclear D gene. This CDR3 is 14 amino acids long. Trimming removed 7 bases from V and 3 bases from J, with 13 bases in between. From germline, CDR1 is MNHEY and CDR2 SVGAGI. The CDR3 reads CASNLSVNKNIQYF. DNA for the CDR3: TGTGCCAGCAATCTATCCGTAAACAAAAACATTCAGTACTTC.

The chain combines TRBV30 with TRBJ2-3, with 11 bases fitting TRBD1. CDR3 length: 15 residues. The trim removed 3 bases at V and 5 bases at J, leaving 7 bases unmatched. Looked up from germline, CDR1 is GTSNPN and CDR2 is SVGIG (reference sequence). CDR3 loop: CAWRPGQGVRDTQYF. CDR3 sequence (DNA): TGTGCCTGGAGACCGGGACAGGGGGTACGAGATACGCAGTATTTT.

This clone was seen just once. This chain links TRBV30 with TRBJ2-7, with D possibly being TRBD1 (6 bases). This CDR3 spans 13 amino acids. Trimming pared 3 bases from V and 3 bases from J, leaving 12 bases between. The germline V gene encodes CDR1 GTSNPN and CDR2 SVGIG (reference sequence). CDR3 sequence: CAWSLGHSYEQYF. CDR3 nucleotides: TGTGCCTGGAGCCTGGGACATAGCTACGAGCAGTACTTC.

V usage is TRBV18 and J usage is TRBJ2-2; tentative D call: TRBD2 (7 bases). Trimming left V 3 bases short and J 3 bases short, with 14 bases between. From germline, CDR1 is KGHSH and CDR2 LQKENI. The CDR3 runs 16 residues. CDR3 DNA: TGTGCCAGCTCACCCTTGGGAGGGGGTGACACCGGGGAGCTGTTTTTT. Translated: CASSPLGGGDTGELFF.

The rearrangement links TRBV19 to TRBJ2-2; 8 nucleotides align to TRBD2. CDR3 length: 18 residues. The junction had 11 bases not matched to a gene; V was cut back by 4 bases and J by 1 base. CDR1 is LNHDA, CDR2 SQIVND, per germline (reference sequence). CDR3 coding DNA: TGTGCCAGTAGTAGACGCGGGAGGAGCGGGGGGAACACCGGGGAGCTGTTTTTT. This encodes CASSRRGRSGGNTGELFF.

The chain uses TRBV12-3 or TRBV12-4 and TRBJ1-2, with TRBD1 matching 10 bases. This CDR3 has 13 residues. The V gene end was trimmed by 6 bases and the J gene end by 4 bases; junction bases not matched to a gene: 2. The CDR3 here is CASSGQGGYGYTF. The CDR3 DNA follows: TGTGCCAGCAGCGGACAGGGGGGCTATGGCTACACCTTC.

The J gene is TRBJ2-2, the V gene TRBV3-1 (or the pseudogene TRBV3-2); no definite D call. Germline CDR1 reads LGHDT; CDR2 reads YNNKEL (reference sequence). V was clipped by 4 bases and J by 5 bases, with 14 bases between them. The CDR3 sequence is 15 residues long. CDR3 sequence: CASSRSTFLTGELFF. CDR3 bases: TGTGCCAGCAGCCGATCGACATTTTTGACCGGGGAGCTGTTTTTT.

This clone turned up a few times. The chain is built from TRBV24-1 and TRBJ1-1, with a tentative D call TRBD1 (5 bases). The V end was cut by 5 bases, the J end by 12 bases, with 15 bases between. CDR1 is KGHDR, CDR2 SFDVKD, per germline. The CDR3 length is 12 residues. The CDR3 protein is CATSGQGLISFF. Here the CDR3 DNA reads TGTGCCACCAGTGGTCAGGGACTCATTTCTTTCTTT.

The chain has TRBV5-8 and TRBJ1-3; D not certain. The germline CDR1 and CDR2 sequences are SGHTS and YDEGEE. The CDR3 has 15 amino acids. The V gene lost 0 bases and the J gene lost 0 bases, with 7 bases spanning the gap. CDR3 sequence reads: CASSLAAGSGNTIYF. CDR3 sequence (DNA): TGTGCCAGCAGCTTGGCAGCAGGCTCTGGAAACACCATATATTTT.

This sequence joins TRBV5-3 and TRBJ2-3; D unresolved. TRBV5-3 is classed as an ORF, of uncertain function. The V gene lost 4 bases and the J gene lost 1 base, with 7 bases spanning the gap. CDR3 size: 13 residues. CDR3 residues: CARSPDCTDTQYF. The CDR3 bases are TGTGCCAGAAGCCCCGACTGCACAGATACGCAGTATTTT.